This T cell receptor (beta chain) was sequenced for a study of breast tumors, draining lymph nodes, adjacent tissues. Study-wide results and caveats: That most tumor T cells come from lymph nodes remained unproven.

TCRdb reanalysed the multiplex PCR reads using MiXCR and keeps one entry per CDR3 protein. The sample gives about 100,000 distinct CDR3 sequences, 21% of which show up once; roughly 1.2% is in the top ten. This clonotype was observed many times. Its antigen is still unknown. Breast cancer patients provided tissue from their axillary draining lymph nodes. Germline V lookup: CDR1 SGHTA, CDR2 FQGNSA. The V gene lost 3 bases and the J gene lost 4 bases, with 7 bases spanning the gap. The CDR3 is made up of 13 amino acids. The source is a female donor with breast cancer. Some clones in this sample may be carry-over from other donors' samples. The chain carries TRBV7-2 and TRBJ2-1; D gene unclear. The specimen sequenced was axillary lymph node tissue. The CDR3 nucleotides are TGTGCCAGCAGCTTCTCTCGGTACAATGAGCAGTTCTTC. It yields the protein CASSFSRYNEQFF.